The clone carrying this TCR beta chain turned up a few times. Its specificity is not known. This record belongs to a study of radiotherapy plus CTLA-4 blockade in lung cancer. At the level of the study: Objective responses were seen in around 19% of patients, disease control in roughly 30%.

General observations from the study: In blood, TCR clones derived from the tumor expanded after radiotherapy plus ipilimumab. Best predicting response, reportedly, were early blood T cell clone dynamics, with interferon-beta.

Alongside CTLA-4 blockade with ipilimumab, patients with chemo-refractory metastatic non-small-cell lung cancer received focal radiation. Assay: immunoSEQ multiplex PCR; the TCRdb copy retains only in-frame clones and omits some. The sample consists of around 85,000 clones, around 87% of them appearing once. The material was peripheral blood, obtained from a patient treated with radiotherapy plus ipilimumab. The sequence derives from a human donor with non-small cell lung cancer who had a partial response to radiotherapy plus ipilimumab.

The CDR3 is CAIRNLQGADTEAFF. The DNA for the CDR3 is TGTGCCATCAGAAATTTACAGGGGGCGGACACTGAAGCTTTCTTT. V gene TRBV10-3 combines with J gene TRBJ1-1, with 9 bases aligning to TRBD1. There are 15 residues in the CDR3. With V trimmed by 6 bases and J by 3 bases, 8 bases remained unmatched. The germline V gene has CDR1 ENHRY and CDR2 SYGVKD.